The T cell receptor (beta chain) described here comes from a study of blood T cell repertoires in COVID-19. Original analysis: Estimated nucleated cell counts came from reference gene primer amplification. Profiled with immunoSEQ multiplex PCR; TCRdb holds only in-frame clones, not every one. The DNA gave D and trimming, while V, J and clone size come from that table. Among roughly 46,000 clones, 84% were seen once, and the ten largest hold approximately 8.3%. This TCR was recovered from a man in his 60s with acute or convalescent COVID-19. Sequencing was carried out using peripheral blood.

The CDR3: CATNSGEGTDTQYF. The CDR3 DNA follows: TGTGCCACCAACTCGGGAGAGGGAACAGATACGCAGTATTTT. The chain couples TRBV24-1 to TRBJ2-3; a possible D gene is TRBD2 (6 bases). Trimming removed 8 bases at V and 3 bases at J, with 14 bases between. The CDR3 has 14 amino acids. From germline, CDR1 is KGHDR and CDR2 SFDVKD.